Shown below are 29 T cell receptor beta chains from a single sample sequenced in a study of OX40 agonist ivuxolimab in advanced cancers. Libraries were prepared by immunoSEQ multiplex PCR; TCRdb keeps only in-frame clonotypes and omits some of them. The table lists tens of thousands of clones, roughly nine tenths of them singletons. The sequencing here drew on CD4+ or CD8+ T cells sorted from blood, taken in a trial of the OX40 agonist ivuxolimab. The receptors here all came from an adult with an advanced solid tumor such as melanoma, head and neck, liver or kidney cancer.

The V and J genes are TRBV6-1 and TRBJ2-7, with TRBD1 as a possible D gene (6 bases). The CDR3 consists of 13 residues. V lost 8 bases and J lost 3, with 14 bases in between. The germline CDR1 and CDR2 sequences are MNHNS and SASEGT. The CDR3 nucleotides are TGTGCCAGCCGGACAGTGTATTACTACGAGCAGTACTTC. It yields the protein CASRTVYYYEQYF.

Details on this clone: Its ends do not fully match the called genes, so a read error is possible. The rearrangement uses TRBV5-6 and TRBJ1-1; no reliable D call. The CDR3 spans 13 residues. The germline CDR1 and CDR2 sequences are SGHDT and YYEEEE. The CDR3 loop reads CASSLILNTEAFF. CDR3 DNA sequence: TGTGCCAGCAGCTTGATTTTGAATACTGAAGCTTTCTTT.

V gene TRBV27 combines with J gene TRBJ1-5; a weak D match, TRBD1 (5 bases). Germline CDR1 reads MNHEY; CDR2 reads SMNVEV (reference sequence). With 3 bases removed from V and 5 bases from J, the gap between germline ends came to 14 bases. The CDR3 length is 15 residues. This chain's CDR3 is CASSFGGPGYQPQHF. The CDR3 bases are TGTGCCAGCAGTTTCGGAGGGCCAGGGTATCAGCCCCAGCATTTT.

This clone has a handful of counts. This chain connects TRBV9 to TRBJ1-1, with D hard to call. V lost 0 bases, J lost 0 bases, and 9 bases lay in between. This CDR3 has 15 residues. Germline V gene data show CDR1 as SGDLS and CDR2 as YYNGEE. DNA for the CDR3: TGTGCCAGCAGCGTAGGGTCAGACTTGAACACTGAAGCTTTCTTT. As protein: CASSVGSDLNTEAFF.

This clone is a singleton in its sample. The chain is built from TRBV11-3 and TRBJ2-2; perhaps TRBD1 as D (6 bases). The CDR3 runs 16 residues. Looked up from germline, CDR1 is SGHNT and CDR2 is YENEEA. V was shortened by 4 bases and J by 3 bases, with 15 bases between the two germline ends. The CDR3 spells CASSSRHRADTGELFF. The DNA of the CDR3 is TGTGCCAGCAGCTCCCGGCACAGGGCGGACACCGGGGAGCTGTTTTTT.

The chain couples TRBV14 to TRBJ1-2; 8 bases are a match to TRBD1. The length of the CDR3 is 16 residues. CDR1 is SGHDN and CDR2 is FVKESK in the germline V gene. Trimming took 0 bases from V and 8 from J; bases not matched to a gene: 11. CDR3 in DNA: TGTGCCAGCAGCCAAGATCGTGCAGGGGGCGAAAGGGGCTACACCTTC. This gives the protein CASSQDRAGGERGYTF.

V gene TRBV28 combines with J gene TRBJ2-2, with D possibly called TRBD1 or TRBD2 (6 bases each). CDR1 and CDR2 (germline): MDHEN, SYDVKM. The CDR3 extends over 14 amino acids. Trimming took 7 bases from V and 1 from J, leaving 10 bases between them. The CDR3 reads CASTGGLNTGELFF. The CDR3 DNA reads TGTGCCAGCACCGGGGGCCTGAACACCGGGGAGCTGTTTTTT. The full variable domain, in which reference TRBV28 and TRBJ2-2 provide the parts outside the CDR3, is DVKVTQSSRYLVKRTGEKVFLECVQDMDHENMFWYRQDPGLGLRLIYFSYDVKMKEKGDIPEGYSVSREKKERFSLILESASTNQTSMYLCASTGGLNTGELFFGEGSRLTVL.

The table lists this clone with a few counts. The chain carries TRBV7-9 and TRBJ2-7; D uncertain. The germline V gene encodes CDR1 SEHNR and CDR2 FQNEAQ (reference sequence). The CDR3 is 14 amino acids. V was clipped by 4 bases and J by 5 bases, with 15 bases between them. This chain's CDR3 is CASSSVSRSDEQYF. CDR3 coding DNA: TGTGCCAGCAGCTCCGTGTCCAGGAGCGACGAGCAGTACTTC.

The chain combines TRBV6-1 with TRBJ2-7; the match to TRBD2 covers 12 bases. The CDR3 contains 14 residues. Germline values: CDR1 MNHNS, CDR2 SASEGT. After removal of 5 bases from V and 4 bases from J, the junction contained 3 bases not matched to a gene. CDR3 sequence (DNA): TGTGCCAGCAGTTTGACTAGCGGGGGTTACGAGCAGTACTTC. This codes for CASSLTSGGYEQYF.

The rearrangement links TRBV4-1 to TRBJ2-5, with D perhaps matching TRBD1 or TRBD2 (6 bases each). This CDR3 is 15 amino acids long. Germline-derived CDR1 and CDR2 are MGHRA and YSYEKL. V gave up 8 bases and J gave up 2 bases, with 18 bases separating them. The CDR3 loop is CASAPRGDGQETQYF. The DNA for the CDR3 is TGCGCCAGCGCCCCGAGGGGGGACGGTCAAGAGACCCAGTACTTC.

The gene calls are TRBV6-1 and TRBJ2-7; D unresolved. The CDR3 length is 11 residues. Deletions cut 3 bases from V and 5 bases from J, with 5 bases between. From germline, CDR1 is MNHNS and CDR2 SASEGT. The CDR3 region is CASSDRHEQYF. CDR3 coding DNA: TGTGCCAGCAGTGACAGGCACGAGCAGTACTTC.

V is TRBV7-9 and J is TRBJ2-7; D might be TRBD1 (5 bases). This CDR3 has 12 residues. V shed 7 bases and J shed 4 bases, with 11 bases lying between them. CDR1 is SEHNR, CDR2 FQNEAQ, per germline (reference sequence). Here the CDR3 DNA reads TGTGCCAGCACCCAGACAGATTACGAGCAGTACTTC. Amino acid sequence: CASTQTDYEQYF.

The chain links TRBV7-9 to TRBJ2-5; 7 bases agree with TRBD1. The J call may be mistaken, given a closer DNA end match to TRBJ2-7. The CDR3 is 14 residues long. CDR1 and CDR2 from the germline V gene are SEHNR and FQNEAQ (reference sequence). The CDR3 reads CASSNSGTVYEQYF. The CDR3 DNA follows: TGTGCCAGCAGCAATTCCGGGACAGTATACGAGCAGTACTTC.

The chain joins TRBV27 to TRBJ2-1; 11 nucleotides align to TRBD2. The CDR3 consists of 15 residues. Germline CDR1 and CDR2: MNHEY and SMNVEV (reference sequence). V gave up 6 bases and J gave up 4 bases; unmatched junction bases: 5. CDR3 DNA sequence: TGTGCCAGCAGGCCAACTAGCGGGGGTTACAATGAGCAGTTCTTC. Residues: CASRPTSGGYNEQFF.

The V and J genes are TRBV11-3 and TRBJ1-6; D remains ambiguous. There are 13 residues in the CDR3. Trimming removed 1 base at V and 5 bases at J, with 3 bases between. The germline V gene encodes CDR1 SGHNT and CDR2 YENEEA. CDR3 coding DNA: TGTGCCAGCAGCTTAGGGGATAATTCACCCCTCCACTTT. This codes for CASSLGDNSPLHF.

J is TRBJ2-3 and V is TRBV13; no clear D. Germline V gene data show CDR1 as PRHDT and CDR2 as FYEKMQ (reference sequence). Trimming removed 0 bases from V and 6 bases from J, with 13 bases in between. The CDR3 has 15 amino acids. The CDR3 DNA reads as TGTGCCAGCAGCTTAGGCCAGCCTAGTAGCGATACGCAGTATTTT. Its translation: CASSLGQPSSDTQYF.

This chain uses TRBV6-4 with TRBJ1-6; D may be TRBD1 (6 bases). V was trimmed by 4 bases and J by 0 bases, leaving 19 bases between them. The CDR3 is 19 residues long. Per the germline V gene, CDR1 is MRHNA and CDR2 is SNTAGT. Here the CDR3 reads CASSVLGTPESSYNSPLHF. The CDR3 nucleotides are TGTGCCAGCAGTGTCCTCGGGACACCTGAGAGCTCCTATAATTCACCCCTCCACTTT.

The rearrangement uses TRBV7-9 and TRBJ1-3; a weak D match, TRBD1 (5 bases). Trimming took 1 base from V and 7 from J, leaving 5 bases between them. This CDR3 has 12 amino acids. Germline V gene data show CDR1 as SEHNR and CDR2 as FQNEAQ (reference sequence). DNA for the CDR3: TGTGCCAGCAGCTTAGAGGGGAACACCATATATTTT. Translated, it gives CASSLEGNTIYF. Filled out from reference TRBV7-9 and TRBJ1-3, the complete variable domain reads DTGVSQNPRHKITKRGQNVTFRCDPISEHNRLYWYRQTLGQGPEFLTYFQNEAQLEKSRLLSDRFSAERPKGSFSTLEIQRTEQGDSAMYLCASSLEGNTIYFGEGSWLTVV.

V gene TRBV9 combines with J gene TRBJ2-3; D may match TRBD1 or TRBD2 (6 bases each). V was cut by 0 bases and J by 1 base, with 9 bases left in between. CDR1 and CDR2 (germline): SGDLS, YYNGEE. The CDR3 extends over 15 amino acids. CDR3 sequence (DNA): TGTGCCAGCAGCGTAGAGGGGGGCCGCACAGATACGCAGTATTTT. This sequence encodes CASSVEGGRTDTQYF. Based on the CDR3 plus reference TRBV9 and TRBJ2-3, the full variable domain is DSGVTQTPKHLITATGQRVTLRCSPRSGDLSVYWYQQSLDQGLQFLIQYYNGEERAKGNILERFSAQQFPDLHSELNLSSLELGDSALYFCASSVEGGRTDTQYFGPGTRLTVL.

The V and J genes are TRBV7-9 and TRBJ2-5; 7 positions agree with TRBD2. The CDR3 contains 14 residues. The junction had 4 bases not matched to a gene; V was cut back by 2 bases and J by 4 bases. Per the germline V gene, CDR1 is SEHNR and CDR2 is FQNEAQ (reference sequence). The CDR3 reads CASSLRASGETQYF. CDR3 sequence (DNA): TGTGCCAGCAGCTTACGTGCTAGCGGAGAGACCCAGTACTTC.

The CDR3: CASRLAGADEQFF. As DNA, the CDR3 is TGTGCCAGTAGGCTAGCGGGGGCTGATGAGCAGTTCTTC. The V gene is TRBV19, the J gene TRBJ2-1; 10 bases fit TRBD2. V shed 6 bases, J shed 8 bases, and the junction held 4 bases outside the gene matches. The CDR3 loop spans 13 amino acids. Germline V gives CDR1 LNHDA, CDR2 SQIVND (reference sequence).

The rearrangement uses TRBV18 and TRBJ2-5, with D perhaps TRBD1 or TRBD2 (5 bases each). The length of the CDR3 is 15 residues. V was shortened by 5 bases and J by 2 bases, with 15 bases between the two germline ends. Per germline, CDR1 KGHSH and CDR2 LQKENI. CDR3 amino acids: CASSSGQGLQETQYF. CDR3 DNA sequence: TGTGCCAGCTCATCGGGGCAGGGATTACAAGAGACCCAGTACTTC.

The chain recombines TRBV7-3 with TRBJ1-1, with TRBD1 matching over 9 bases. Germline lookup yields CDR1 SGHTA and CDR2 FQGTGA. The CDR3 covers 14 residues. V shed 1 base and J 8 bases; nucleotides not matched to a gene: 5. The CDR3 DNA is TGTGCCAGCAGCTTAATAACCGGGACAGGGGAAGCTTTCTTT. It is translated as CASSLITGTGEAFF.

The V call is TRBV13, the J call TRBJ2-3; D is perhaps TRBD1 (5 bases). V shed 2 bases and J shed 3 bases, with 18 bases lying between them. This CDR3 spans 17 amino acids. In germline, CDR1 is PRHDT, CDR2 FYEKMQ (reference sequence). The CDR3 here is CASSLNPQSGKTDTQYF. The DNA for the CDR3 is TGTGCCAGCAGCTTAAACCCACAGTCAGGGAAGACAGATACGCAGTATTTT.

The chain links TRBV10-3 to TRBJ2-7; the D is unclear. Germline CDR1 reads ENHRY; CDR2 reads SYGVKD. The CDR3 covers 12 residues. Trimming took off 3 bases at V and 6 bases at J, with 9 bases between the two ends. The CDR3 DNA reads as TGTGCCATCAGTGATATCGGTGGCGAGCAGTACTTC. It encodes CAISDIGGEQYF.

This clone was picked up one time. The chain is built from TRBV7-8 and TRBJ2-5, with D unclear. Germline V gene sequence: CDR1 SGHVS, CDR2 FQNEAQ. The CDR3 has 14 residues. Trimming removed 5 bases at V and 3 bases at J, with 13 bases between. For the CDR3, the DNA is TGTGCCAGCAGCCGCCCCCCCCCGGAAGAGACCCAGTACTTC. It is translated as CASSRPPPEETQYF. Full variable domain (remainder filled in from reference TRBV7-8 and TRBJ2-5): GAGVSQSPRYKVAKRGQDVALRCDPISGHVSLFWYQQALGQGPEFLTYFQNEAQLDKSGLPSDRFFAERPEGSVSTLKIQRTQQEDSAVYLCASSRPPPEETQYFGPGTRLLVL.

The chain recombines TRBV19 with TRBJ1-5; D uncertain. CDR3 length equals 13 residues. CDR1 LNHDA and CDR2 SQIVND come from the germline V gene (reference sequence). V dropped 3 bases and J dropped 4 bases, with 7 bases sitting between them. The CDR3, as DNA: TGTGCCAGTAGTATCGGGTGGAATCAGCCCCAGCATTTT. It codes for CASSIGWNQPQHF.

This chain uses TRBV27 with TRBJ1-3; no reliable D call. Per germline, CDR1 MNHEY and CDR2 SMNVEV (reference sequence). V lost 5 bases and J lost 4, with 15 bases in between. The CDR3 totals 15 residues. For the CDR3, the DNA is TGTGCCAGCAGTCTATACGGGTCAGGCGGAAACACCATATATTTT. Its protein is CASSLYGSGGNTIYF.

The DNA for the CDR3 is TGTGCCAGCAAGCAGAATAATTCACCCCTCCACTTT. Translation gives CASKQNNSPLHF. The rearrangement uses TRBV2 and TRBJ1-6; D uncertain. The CDR3 is made up of 12 amino acids. Looked up from germline, CDR1 is SNHLY and CDR2 is FYNNEI. The germline V and J ends were trimmed by 7 bases and 5 bases, with 6 bases remaining between them.